Following are 30 T cell receptor beta chains from one sample sequenced in a study of T-cell reconstitution after alpha-beta-depleted transplantation in children. It was with unique molecular identifiers that the TCRbeta library was prepared. TCRdb passed the PCR reads through MiXCR, listing each CDR3 protein once. The data show around 580,000 distinct CDR3 sequences, roughly a quarter seen once. The source was PBMCs, collected before TCRalphabeta/CD19-depleted stem cell transplant. The source is a boy under three years old with Wiskott-Aldrich syndrome, due to receive a stem cell transplant.

This clonotype was seen a few times. The chain joins TRBV20-1 to TRBJ2-7; 9 positions agree with TRBD1. CDR3 length equals 14 residues. Trimming removed 6 bases from V and 8 bases from J; junction bases left unmatched: 14. Germline V lookup: CDR1 DFQATT, CDR2 SNEGSKA (reference sequence). CDR3 loop: CSAEPGQGSPKQYF. CDR3 coding DNA: TGCAGTGCCGAACCGGGACAGGGTTCGCCGAAGCAGTACTTC.

The CDR3 protein is CAWSVPPGLAGGPYNEQFF. In nucleotides, the CDR3 is TGTGCCTGGAGTGTCCCACCAGGACTAGCGGGAGGGCCCTACAATGAGCAGTTCTTC. The V gene is TRBV30, the J gene TRBJ2-1; 15 bases match TRBD2. The J segment lost 2 bases and the V segment lost 0 bases, leaving 8 bases of the junction unmatched. The CDR3 spans 19 residues. CDR1 and CDR2 (germline): GTSNPN, SVGIG (reference sequence).

This sequence joins TRBV29-1 and TRBJ2-6; D not resolved. Germline V CDR1 and CDR2: SQVTM, ANQGSEA. This CDR3 has 15 amino acids. Trimming removed 0 bases at V and 0 bases at J, with 6 bases between. This chain's CDR3 is CSVEDFASGANVLTF. CDR3 in DNA: TGCAGCGTTGAAGATTTTGCCTCTGGGGCCAACGTCCTGACTTTC.

This chain connects TRBV20-1 to TRBJ2-7; 8 bases match TRBD2. The V gene's germline CDR1 is DFQATT and CDR2 SNEGSKA (reference sequence). Trimming at V came to 1 base and at J to 5 bases, leaving 4 bases not matched to a gene. The CDR3 loop spans 13 amino acids. The CDR3 loop is CSARAGGPNEQYF. The CDR3 nucleotides read TGCAGTGCTAGAGCGGGAGGGCCTAACGAGCAGTACTTC.

The chain joins TRBV7-2 to TRBJ2-3, with D maybe TRBD1 (6 bases). Trimming removed 5 bases from V and 0 bases from J, with 15 bases in between. Germline-derived CDR1 and CDR2 are SGHTA and FQGNSA. The CDR3 is made up of 16 amino acids. The DNA for the CDR3 is TGTGCCAGCAGCCCTGGACAGTCCCCTAGCACAGATACGCAGTATTTT. It codes for CASSPGQSPSTDTQYF.

V gene TRBV12-3 or TRBV12-4 combines with J gene TRBJ2-3; 8 bases line up with TRBD1. J was trimmed by 6 bases and V by 6 bases; bases with no gene match: 8. CDR3 length: 14 amino acids. CDR3 in DNA: TGTGCCAGCAGCCCTGACAGGGGTAGGGATACGCAGTATTTT. Protein: CASSPDRGRDTQYF.

This clonotype has at least ten counts. The V gene is TRBV5-1, the J gene TRBJ2-5, with 9 bases identical to TRBD1. The CDR3 spans 14 residues. CDR1 SGHRS and CDR2 YFSETQ come from the germline V gene. With 7 bases clipped from V and 5 bases from J, the junction kept 9 bases outside the gene matches. CDR3 protein: CASSPGQGGETQYF. The CDR3 bases are TGCGCCAGCTCACCGGGACAGGGAGGCGAGACCCAGTACTTC. Variable domain in full (rest from reference TRBV5-1 and TRBJ2-5): KAGVTQTPRYLIKTRGQQVTLSCSPISGHRSVSWYQQTPGQGLQFLFEYFSETQRNKGNFPGRFSGRQFSNSRSEMNVSTLELGDSALYLCASSPGQGGETQYFGPGTRLLVL.

The table lists this clonotype with a few counts. Its ends do not fully match the called genes, so a read error is possible. The J gene is TRBJ2-1, the V gene TRBV20-1, with TRBD2 matching over 7 bases. CDR3 length: 19 amino acids. Per the germline V gene, CDR1 is DFQATT and CDR2 is SNEGSKA (reference sequence). CDR3 protein: CIARAASGSFSTNYNEQFF. The DNA for the CDR3 is TGCATTGCTAGAGCGGCTAGCGGAAGCTTTTCAACTAACTACAATGAGCAGTTCTTC.

This clonotype has just a few counts. V gene TRBV14 combines with J gene TRBJ2-7; 9 bases are a match to TRBD1. The CDR3 has 16 amino acids. The germline V gene has CDR1 SGHDN and CDR2 FVKESK. V was clipped by 2 bases and J by 6 bases; unmatched bases: 11. The CDR3 DNA reads TGTGCCAGCAGCCAACCTACCGGGACAGGGTTTGTCGAGCAGTACTTC. Encoded protein: CASSQPTGTGFVEQYF.

The CDR3 protein is CASSSGPAVNEQFF. CDR3 sequence (DNA): TGTGCCAGCAGCTCCGGTCCCGCCGTCAATGAGCAGTTCTTC. V is TRBV7-7 and J is TRBJ2-1; D remains unclear. V lost 4 bases and J 6 bases, leaving 13 bases between the germline ends. The CDR3 totals 14 residues. Germline V gene lookup returns CDR1 SSHAT and CDR2 FNYEAQ (reference sequence).

V and J are TRBV10-2 and TRBJ2-3; tentative D call: TRBD2 (6 bases). The CDR3 consists of 16 residues. V dropped 6 bases and J dropped 4 bases, with 20 bases sitting between them. Germline CDR1 reads WSHSY; CDR2 reads SAAADI. The CDR3 coding sequence is TGCGCCAGCAGCCCCCCTATCGGGACTCGGGCAGATACGCAGTATTTT. This translates into CASSPPIGTRADTQYF.

This clonotype was detected a few times. The chain recombines TRBV15 with TRBJ2-5; TRBD2 matches 10 bases. Germline CDR1 LNHNV, CDR2 YYDKDF (reference sequence). The CDR3 contains 15 residues. V shed 1 base and J 3 bases; nucleotides not matched to a gene: 2. CDR3 sequence: CATSRGLAGEETQYF. The CDR3 DNA reads as TGTGCCACCAGCAGAGGCCTAGCGGGAGAAGAGACCCAGTACTTC.

In this sample, this clonotype turned up a few times. V usage is TRBV5-1 and J usage is TRBJ2-1; 12 nucleotides match TRBD2. Looked up from germline, CDR1 is SGHRS and CDR2 is YFSETQ. This CDR3 contains 15 residues. Trimming at V came to 4 bases and at J to 5 bases, leaving 4 bases not matched to a gene. The CDR3 loop is CASSPPSGRDNEQFF. Here the CDR3 DNA reads TGCGCCAGCAGCCCCCCTAGCGGGAGGGACAATGAGCAGTTCTTC.

The chain uses TRBV20-1 and TRBJ2-4; unclear D gene. Germline V gene sequence: CDR1 DFQATT, CDR2 SNEGSKA (reference sequence). The CDR3 is 15 residues long. V lost 2 bases and J lost 0, with 11 bases in between. In nucleotides, the CDR3 is TGCAGTGCTAGAATGGATATCCTAGCCAAAAACATTCAGTACTTC. It encodes CSARMDILAKNIQYF.

This clonotype was picked up a small number of times. The rearrangement links TRBV3-1 to TRBJ2-3, with 10 bases fitting TRBD1. The CDR3 extends over 15 amino acids. The V segment lost 3 bases and the J segment 4 bases; nucleotides outside the gene matches: 4. Germline-derived CDR1 and CDR2 are LGHDT and YNNKEL (reference sequence). CDR3 DNA: TGTGCCAGCAGCCAGTGGACAGGGGGACCAGATACGCAGTATTTT. It yields the protein CASSQWTGGPDTQYF.

V gene TRBV2 combines with J gene TRBJ2-5, with no clear D. Trimming removed 4 bases at V and 5 bases at J, with 17 bases between. This CDR3 has 15 amino acids. Germline-derived CDR1 and CDR2 are SNHLY and FYNNEI. Here the CDR3 reads CASSASTQPRETQYF. The CDR3 coding sequence is TGTGCCAGCAGTGCCTCGACTCAGCCCCGGGAGACCCAGTACTTC.

The rearrangement joins TRBV20-1 to TRBJ2-5; a possible D gene is TRBD1 (6 bases). This CDR3 is 13 amino acids long. In germline, CDR1 is DFQATT, CDR2 SNEGSKA (reference sequence). Between the trimmed V and J ends, which lost 2 bases and 5 bases, there was a span of 12 bases. The CDR3 region is CSARLRGRETQYF. The CDR3 nucleotides are TGCAGTGCTAGACTCAGGGGCCGGGAGACCCAGTACTTC.

The genes are TRBV20-1 and TRBJ1-2; D gene uncertain. Germline V gene data show CDR1 as DFQATT and CDR2 as SNEGSKA (reference sequence). This CDR3 is built from 13 residues. The V end lost 6 bases, the J end lost 1 base, and 12 bases lay between the germline ends. CDR3 sequence (DNA): TGCAGTGCCCGGAACTCCCTTAACTATGGCTACACCTTC. Amino acid sequence: CSARNSLNYGYTF.

This clonotype was recorded a few times. The chain has TRBV12-3 or TRBV12-4 and TRBJ1-1, with 8 nucleotides matching TRBD1. The CDR3 extends over 15 amino acids. The ends lost 5 bases at V and 3 bases at J; junction bases unmatched: 8. The CDR3 DNA reads as TGTGCCAGCAGTCTAGGACAGGGAGGTTACACTGAAGCTTTCTTT. Amino acids: CASSLGQGGYTEAFF.

The genes are TRBV20-1 and TRBJ2-3; 7 nucleotides agree with TRBD2. Germline V gene sequence: CDR1 DFQATT, CDR2 SNEGSKA (reference sequence). The CDR3 is 14 residues long. V was pared by 6 bases and J by 6 bases, with 12 bases of the junction left unmatched. The CDR3 sequence is CSATRAGKADTQYF. The CDR3 bases are TGCAGTGCAACGAGAGCGGGAAAGGCGGATACGCAGTATTTT.

V and J are TRBV6-1 and TRBJ2-7; 7 bases fit TRBD2. Trimming at V came to 6 bases and at J to 6 bases, leaving 17 bases not matched to a gene. Germline loops: CDR1 MNHNS, CDR2 SASEGT. The CDR3 is 16 residues long. The DNA of the CDR3 is TGTGCCAGCAGGGGGGGGACCGTAAGGTCTCCCACCGAGCAGTACTTC. It codes for CASRGGTVRSPTEQYF.

The chain carries TRBV20-1 and TRBJ2-1; D is undetermined. The CDR3 contains 14 residues. V lost 1 base, J lost 10 bases, and 17 bases lay in between. Germline loops: CDR1 DFQATT, CDR2 SNEGSKA (reference sequence). The CDR3 nucleotides read TGCAGTGCTAGAGGACACCCTGGTATCGGGGAGCAGTTCTTC. It specifies CSARGHPGIGEQFF.

This CDR3 reads CASSLEAGAINEQFF. The CDR3 DNA is TGCGCCAGCAGCTTGGAGGCAGGGGCCATCAATGAGCAGTTCTTC. The gene calls are TRBV5-1 and TRBJ2-1; tentative D call: TRBD1 (6 bases). The CDR3 loop spans 15 amino acids. The V end was cut by 0 bases, the J end by 6 bases, with 13 bases between. Germline V gene data show CDR1 as SGHRS and CDR2 as YFSETQ.

V usage is TRBV11-3 and J usage is TRBJ1-1, with D hard to call. There are 14 residues in the CDR3. Germline assignment: CDR1 SGHNT and CDR2 YENEEA. V lost 5 bases and J lost 5, with 15 bases in between. The CDR3 region is CASSLRSVGTEAFF. In nucleotides, the CDR3 is TGTGCCAGCAGCCTTAGATCGGTCGGAACTGAAGCTTTCTTT.

V gene TRBV20-1 combines with J gene TRBJ1-6; D is unresolved. CDR3 length: 13 amino acids. CDR1 DFQATT and CDR2 SNEGSKA come from the germline V gene (reference sequence). Trimming cost V 3 bases and J 7 bases, with 10 bases left between them. CDR3 DNA sequence: TGCAGTGCTAGGGGTAGCCTAAATTCACCCCTCCACTTT. Its protein is CSARGSLNSPLHF.

This clonotype was seen a few times. The chain uses TRBV20-1 and TRBJ1-3; TRBD1 aligns across 8 bases. Trimming took 3 bases from V and 2 from J; bases not matched to a gene: 3. The CDR3 is 14 amino acids. Germline loops: CDR1 DFQATT, CDR2 SNEGSKA (reference sequence). Here the CDR3 reads CSARQGAAGNTIYF. CDR3 DNA: TGCAGTGCTAGGCAGGGGGCGGCTGGAAACACCATATATTTT.

The chain is built from TRBV18 and TRBJ1-3; unclear D gene. Germline V gives CDR1 KGHSH, CDR2 LQKENI. Trimming cost V 7 bases and J 1 base, with 11 bases left between them. The CDR3 totals 14 residues. CDR3 coding DNA: TGTGCCAGCTGTACTGGATCTTCTGGAAACACCATATATTTT. Its protein product is CASCTGSSGNTIYF.

This clonotype showed up just a few times. CDR3 sequence: CASSSTSGRLYNEQFF. CDR3 bases: TGTGCCAGCAGCTCGACTAGCGGGAGGCTCTACAATGAGCAGTTCTTC. V is TRBV7-2 and J is TRBJ2-1; 13 bases line up with TRBD2. V was pared by 4 bases and J by 3 bases, with 3 bases of the junction left unmatched. The CDR3 length is 16 residues. From germline, CDR1 is SGHTA and CDR2 FQGNSA. The full variable domain, with the rest looked up from reference TRBV7-2 and TRBJ2-1, is GAGVSQSPSNKVTEKGKDVELRCDPISGHTALYWYRQSLGQGLEFLIYFQGNSAPDKSGLPSDRFSAERTGGSVSTLTIQRTQQEDSAVYLCASSSTSGRLYNEQFFGPGTRLTVL.

The V gene is TRBV20-1, the J gene TRBJ2-1; the D gene is possibly TRBD1 (6 bases). Per the germline V gene, CDR1 is DFQATT and CDR2 is SNEGSKA (reference sequence). The CDR3 runs 11 residues. V lost 4 bases and J 16 bases, leaving 17 bases between the germline ends. The CDR3 protein is CSAKRAGDSFF. CDR3 coding DNA: TGCAGTGCTAAACGAGCAGGGGATAGCTTCTTC.

This clonotype was seen only once. The chain links TRBV5-1 to TRBJ1-5, with a tentative D call TRBD1 (5 bases). CDR3 length: 15 residues. CDR1 SGHRS and CDR2 YFSETQ come from the germline V gene. Trimming removed 1 base from V and 2 bases from J, with 10 bases in between. This CDR3 is CASSLRGGGNQPQHF. In DNA, the CDR3 is TGCGCCAGCAGCTTGAGGGGCGGGGGCAATCAGCCCCAGCATTTT.